The 2 T cell receptor beta chains below were found in one sample sequenced in a study of regulatory and conventional T cells in RAG deficiency. Blood CD4+ CD25-high CD127-low regulatory T cells supplied the genomic DNA template. Sequencing used immunoSEQ multiplex PCR; TCRdb keeps in-frame clones, though not all of them. The data contain tens of thousands of clones, 75% to 95% of them singletons. The data were also submitted as part of a second study, on regulatory T cells. That study adds: Amplification used 52 TRBV primers and 13 TRBJ primers.

The specimen sequenced was Tregs sorted from blood. Receptors were obtained from a human donor in good health.

Here the CDR3 reads CASSPRSDPSRETQYF. The CDR3 bases are TGTGCCAGCAGCCCCCGGTCGGACCCCTCCAGGGAGACCCAGTACTTC. The chain employs TRBV9 and TRBJ2-5, with no clear D. V lost 4 bases, J lost 5 bases, and 21 bases lay in between. The CDR3 is 16 amino acids. Germline-derived CDR1 and CDR2 are SGDLS and YYNGEE. Full variable domain (outside the CDR3, taken from reference TRBV9 and TRBJ2-5): DSGVTQTPKHLITATGQRVTLRCSPRSGDLSVYWYQQSLDQGLQFLIQYYNGEERAKGNILERFSAQQFPDLHSELNLSSLELGDSALYFCASSPRSDPSRETQYFGPGTRLLVL.

The V and J genes are TRBV28 and TRBJ1-6; no clear D gene. Trimming removed 4 bases at V and 0 bases at J, with 13 bases between. Germline V gives CDR1 MDHEN, CDR2 SYDVKM. This CDR3 has 17 residues. The CDR3: CASSSPLGSSYNSPLHF. The DNA for the CDR3 is TGTGCCAGCAGTTCTCCACTTGGGTCCTCCTATAATTCACCCCTCCACTTT.